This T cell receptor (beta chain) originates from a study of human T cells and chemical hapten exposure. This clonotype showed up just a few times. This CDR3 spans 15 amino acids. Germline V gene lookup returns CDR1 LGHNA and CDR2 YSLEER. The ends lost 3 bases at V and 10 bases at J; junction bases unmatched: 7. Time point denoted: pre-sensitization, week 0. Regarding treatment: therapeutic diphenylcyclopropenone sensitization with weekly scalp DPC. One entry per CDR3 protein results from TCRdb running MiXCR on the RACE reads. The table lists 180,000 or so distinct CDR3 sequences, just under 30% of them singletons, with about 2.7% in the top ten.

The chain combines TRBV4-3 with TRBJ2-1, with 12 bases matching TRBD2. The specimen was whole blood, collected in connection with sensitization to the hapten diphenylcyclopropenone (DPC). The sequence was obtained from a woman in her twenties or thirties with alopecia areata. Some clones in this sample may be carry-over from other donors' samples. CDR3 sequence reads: CASSQLAGGLEEQFF. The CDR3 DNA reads TGCGCCAGCAGCCAGCTAGCGGGAGGGTTGGAAGAGCAGTTCTTC.